Below are 9 T cell receptor beta chains sequenced from a single sample in a study of blood T cell repertoires in COVID-19. TCRdb's table, derived via immunoSEQ multiplex PCR, lists solely in-frame clones and lacks some. The table has hundreds of thousands of clones, approximately 90% seen once; the top ten hold more than 1.5%. The sample was PBMCs or T cells enriched from blood (not recorded which). All receptors derive from a man aged 40-49 years who had recovered from COVID-19.

This chain links TRBV9 with TRBJ2-7; 8 bases fit TRBD1. Germline CDR1 SGDLS, CDR2 YYNGEE. The ends lost 4 bases at V and 6 bases at J; junction bases unmatched: 9. The CDR3 runs to 14 residues. The CDR3 DNA reads as TGTGCCAGCAGCCTCACACAGGGGGTGGGCGAGCAGTACTTC. Translating gives CASSLTQGVGEQYF.

The V gene is TRBV28, the J gene TRBJ1-2; D perhaps matches TRBD1 (5 bases). The germline CDR1 and CDR2 sequences are MDHEN and SYDVKM. CDR3 length equals 15 residues. Trimming took 2 bases from V and 0 from J, leaving 10 bases between them. As DNA, the CDR3 is TGTGCCAGCAGTTTAGCTGGGGCATCTAACTATGGCTACACCTTC. Translated: CASSLAGASNYGYTF.

The chain carries TRBV2 and TRBJ2-7; D is perhaps TRBD2 (6 bases). The germline V and J ends were trimmed by 7 bases and 9 bases, with 13 bases remaining between them. Germline CDR1 reads SNHLY; CDR2 reads FYNNEI. The CDR3 consists of 11 residues. In nucleotides, the CDR3 is TGTGCCAGCAAGGGCGGGACTGGGCAGTACTTC. Residues: CASKGGTGQYF.

The rearrangement joins TRBV24-1 to TRBJ2-1; 7 positions match TRBD2. There are 15 residues in the CDR3. Germline loops: CDR1 KGHDR, CDR2 SFDVKD. The V gene end was trimmed by 3 bases and the J gene end by 7 bases; junction bases not matched to a gene: 8. The DNA for the CDR3 is TGTGCCACCAGTGATACCAGGAGTAGCGGGAATGAGCAGTTCTTC. This codes for CATSDTRSSGNEQFF.

This rearrangement joins TRBV5-6 to TRBJ2-7, with D maybe TRBD1 (5 bases). Germline CDR1 is SGHDT and CDR2 is YYEEEE. CDR3 length: 13 residues. Trimming shortened V by 2 bases and J by 1 base, and 7 bases separated the two germline ends. The CDR3 sequence is CASSFDRSYEQYF. CDR3 nucleotides: TGTGCCAGCAGCTTCGACAGATCCTACGAGCAGTACTTC. Drawing the rest from reference TRBV5-6 and TRBJ2-7, the complete variable domain is DAGVTQSPTHLIKTRGQQVTLRCSPKSGHDTVSWYQQALGQGPQFIFQYYEEEERQRGNFPDRFSGHQFPNYSSELNVNALLLGDSALYLCASSFDRSYEQYFGPGTRLTVT.

This clone has only one observation. This chain joins TRBV28 and TRBJ1-2; D remains unclear. The CDR3 contains 13 residues. Germline V lookup: CDR1 MDHEN, CDR2 SYDVKM. V dropped 4 bases and J dropped 0 bases, with 6 bases sitting between them. The CDR3 sequence: CASSSGANYGYTF. The CDR3 DNA reads as TGTGCCAGCAGTTCCGGGGCTAACTATGGCTACACCTTC.

This clone was seen only a few times. The chain carries TRBV5-6 and TRBJ1-2; 7 nucleotides line up with TRBD1. The CDR3 consists of 12 residues. Germline assignment: CDR1 SGHDT and CDR2 YYEEEE. V lost 2 bases and J lost 8; bases outside the gene matches: 3. CDR3 sequence reads: CASSFGQVGYTF. CDR3 bases: TGTGCCAGCAGCTTTGGACAGGTCGGCTACACCTTC.

This clone was observed a handful of times. The chain carries TRBV2 and TRBJ2-5, with 8 positions matching TRBD2. The trim removed 6 bases at V and 5 bases at J, leaving 2 bases unmatched. Per germline, CDR1 SNHLY and CDR2 FYNNEI. The CDR3 runs to 12 residues. The DNA for the CDR3 is TGTGCCAGCAGGGGGACTAGGGAGACCCAGTACTTC. Translating it yields CASRGTRETQYF.

The V gene is TRBV11-3, the J gene TRBJ2-3; possibly TRBD2 for D (6 bases). The CDR3 loop spans 13 amino acids. Germline V gene lookup returns CDR1 SGHNT and CDR2 YENEEA. The V end lost 5 bases, the J end lost 2 bases, and 8 bases lay between the germline ends. Here the CDR3 DNA reads TGTGCCAGCAGCCCGGGGGACACAGATACGCAGTATTTT. Amino acids: CASSPGDTDTQYF.